Sequencing of this T cell receptor beta chain was carried out in a study of T cells in Graves' hyperthyroidism and ophthalmopathy. At least ten counts were recorded for this clonotype. CDR1 MDHEN and CDR2 SYDVKM come from the germline V gene. This CDR3 is built from 13 residues. Trimming took 2 bases from V and 4 from J, leaving 7 bases between them. RNA transcripts provided the source from which TCR beta CDR3 regions were amplified. The TCR CDR3 was amplified in a first-round RT-PCR using the HTBI primer set. TCRdb re-derived calls from the multiplex PCR reads in MiXCR, one entry per CDR3 protein. Found here are around 250,000 distinct CDR3 sequences, about 14% of them singletons; the top ten hold about an eighth.

The source material was blood. This clonotype originated in a woman aged 40 to 55 with Graves' hyperthyroidism that later progressed to Graves' ophthalmopathy. V gene TRBV28 combines with J gene TRBJ2-3; D not resolved. The CDR3 DNA is TGTGCCAGCAGTTTAAGTTCCCCAGATACGCAGTATTTT. Translation gives CASSLSSPDTQYF.